This T cell receptor beta chain was recovered during a study of control samples from healthy donors and cancer patients. Repertoires were generated with immunoSEQ multiplex PCR, while TCRdb's copy carries only in-frame clones and drops some. The table includes around 26,000 clones, around 86% detected once. The CDR3 length is 15 residues. V was clipped by 2 bases and J by 4 bases, with 16 bases between them. Germline V gene lookup returns CDR1 SGHDT and CDR2 YYEEEE. The chain uses TRBV5-6 and TRBJ2-7; TRBD1 or TRBD2 may be the D gene (6 bases each). Sequencing was done on a sample of PBMCs. The sequence was collected from a man aged 55 to 70 with colorectal cancer. CDR3 in amino acids: CASSFTGAVGYEQYV. The CDR3 coding sequence is TGTGCCAGCAGCTTCACGGGGGCAGTGGGGTACGAGCAGTACGTC.